This entry lists 24 T cell receptor beta chains sequenced from one sample in a study of blood T cell repertoires in COVID-19. Libraries were prepared by immunoSEQ multiplex PCR; TCRdb keeps only in-frame clonotypes and omits some of them. Of 65,000 to 100,000 clones listed, 80% to 90% are singletons. Sequenced input: peripheral blood. Receptor source: a man in his forties or fifties with acute or convalescent COVID-19.

This clone appeared a few times. The rearrangement links TRBV5-4 to TRBJ1-4; no definite D call. The CDR3 spans 18 residues. The germline V gene encodes CDR1 SGHNT and CDR2 YYREEE (reference sequence). The ends were cut back, 2 bases at V and 0 bases at J, with 17 bases in the middle. CDR3 sequence: CASSLGSGSSATNEKLFF. The CDR3 DNA reads TGTGCCAGCAGCTTAGGATCGGGGAGCAGCGCAACTAATGAAAAACTGTTTTTT.

The chain combines TRBV5-4 with TRBJ1-4; the D gene is possibly TRBD1 (5 bases). The CDR3 has 13 residues. Germline V CDR1 and CDR2: SGHNT, YYREEE (reference sequence). Trimming left V 7 bases short and J 6 bases short, with 13 bases between. The CDR3 DNA sequence: TGTGCCAGCTCGCCAGGGCGCGATGAAAAACTGTTTTTT. Its protein product is CASSPGRDEKLFF.

The rearrangement uses TRBV9 and TRBJ1-2; a possible D gene is TRBD1 (6 bases). Germline CDR1 SGDLS, CDR2 YYNGEE. The CDR3 is 15 residues long. V was cut by 4 bases and J by 4 bases, with 17 bases left in between. CDR3 region: CASSPPGGRSYGYTF. The CDR3 nucleotides are TGTGCCAGCAGCCCGCCGGGGGGGCGGAGCTATGGCTACACCTTC.

This clone was seen a single time. The V gene is TRBV11-2, the J gene TRBJ1-2, with TRBD1 as a possible D gene (5 bases). The CDR3 loop spans 13 amino acids. V lost 1 base and J lost 9, with 12 bases in between. The germline CDR1 and CDR2 sequences are SGHAT and FQNNGV. CDR3 amino acids: CASSLAGGASYTF. CDR3 nucleotides: TGTGCCAGCAGCTTAGCGGGTGGGGCGAGCTACACCTTC.

J is TRBJ1-3 and V is TRBV11-2; D uncertain. Trimming removed 1 base from V and 4 bases from J, with 2 bases in between. In germline, CDR1 is SGHAT, CDR2 FQNNGV. This CDR3 is built from 12 residues. The CDR3 here is CASSLAGNTIYF. CDR3 DNA: TGTGCCAGCAGCTTAGCGGGAAACACCATATATTTT. The full variable domain, its missing parts supplied by reference TRBV11-2 and TRBJ1-3, is EAGVAQSPRYKIIEKRQSVAFWCNPISGHATLYWYQQILGQGPKLLIQFQNNGVVDDSQLPKDRFSAERLKGVDSTLKIQPAKLEDSAVYLCASSLAGNTIYFGEGSWLTVV.

This sequence joins TRBV28 and TRBJ1-5; unclear D gene. Trimming took off 2 bases at V and 7 bases at J, with 15 bases between the two ends. CDR1 is MDHEN, CDR2 SYDVKM, per germline. The CDR3 sequence is 15 residues long. CDR3 DNA sequence: TGTGCCAGCAGTTTAAGCGAGCTAGGCCAGCAGCCCCAGCATTTT. Translating gives CASSLSELGQQPQHF.

The rearrangement uses TRBV27 and TRBJ1-1, with 9 bases fitting TRBD1. The germline V gene has CDR1 MNHEY and CDR2 SMNVEV (reference sequence). This CDR3 spans 14 amino acids. The V gene end was trimmed by 5 bases and the J gene end by 6 bases; junction bases not matched to a gene: 7. The CDR3 protein is CASSAPGTGSEAFF. CDR3 nucleotide sequence: TGTGCCAGCAGTGCGCCCGGGACAGGGTCTGAAGCTTTCTTT.

The chain carries TRBV29-1 and TRBJ2-5; 7 nucleotides align to TRBD2. Per germline, CDR1 SQVTM and CDR2 ANQGSEA. Losses at the gene ends were 7 bases for V and 5 bases for J; bases not matched to a gene: 7. The CDR3 covers 12 residues. DNA for the CDR3: TGCAGCGCCGTAGCGGGCGGGGAGACCCAGTACTTC. Encoded protein: CSAVAGGETQYF.

The chain employs TRBV2 and TRBJ1-5; 8 bases fit TRBD1. This CDR3 comprises 15 residues. With V trimmed by 6 bases and J by 1 base, 5 bases remained unmatched. Germline assignment: CDR1 SNHLY and CDR2 FYNNEI. This chain's CDR3 is CASSGQGLSNQPQHF. In DNA, the CDR3 is TGTGCCAGCAGCGGACAGGGTTTGAGCAATCAGCCCCAGCATTTT.

This rearrangement joins TRBV10-3 to TRBJ2-1; D not certain. Germline loops: CDR1 ENHRY, CDR2 SYGVKD. The CDR3 consists of 11 residues. Trimming cost V 3 bases and J 8 bases, with 5 bases left between them. In DNA, the CDR3 is TGTGCCATCAGTGACAAATATGAGCAGTTCTTC. Amino acid sequence: CAISDKYEQFF.

The chain is built from TRBV7-6 and TRBJ2-3; 10 positions match TRBD2. V dropped 2 bases and J dropped 1; count of bases not matched to a gene: 6. The V gene's germline CDR1 is SGHVS and CDR2 FNYEAQ. This CDR3 comprises 17 residues. In DNA form, the CDR3 reads TGTGCCAGCAGCTTATTGGGGACTAGCGACGGCACAGATACGCAGTATTTT. Translating it yields CASSLLGTSDGTDTQYF.

V is TRBV15 and J is TRBJ1-3; the D gene is possibly TRBD1 (5 bases). This CDR3 is 17 amino acids long. The germline V and J ends were trimmed by 0 bases and 4 bases, with 16 bases remaining between them. The V gene's germline CDR1 is LNHNV and CDR2 YYDKDF (reference sequence). The CDR3 bases are TGTGCCACCAGCAGAGAGAGGGGACTCCTGGGAGGAAACACCATATATTTT. Its protein product is CATSRERGLLGGNTIYF.

This clone was seen just once. The CDR3 spells CASDLRTGNTIYF. Here the CDR3 DNA reads TGTGCCAGCGACTTGAGGACTGGAAACACCATATATTTT. V is TRBV5-8 and J is TRBJ1-3; D gene unclear. Germline lookup yields CDR1 SGHTS and CDR2 YDEGEE. The CDR3 runs 13 residues. Trimming stripped 7 bases from V and 2 bases from J, with 10 bases between.

The chain uses TRBV7-8 and TRBJ2-3; no clear D gene. Between the trimmed V and J ends, which lost 11 bases and 2 bases, there was a span of 17 bases. Germline V gene data show CDR1 as SGHVS and CDR2 as FQNEAQ. The CDR3 covers 14 residues. The DNA of the CDR3 is TGTGCCTCAGGTGACCGAGATTTCACAGATACGCAGTATTTT. The encoded protein is CASGDRDFTDTQYF.

The CDR3 nucleotides are TGTGCCAGCATCAGGACAGCCCAAGAGACCCAGTACTTC. This gives the protein CASIRTAQETQYF. This chain connects TRBV2 to TRBJ2-5; weak D call: TRBD1 (6 bases). The CDR3 is 13 residues long. Trimming took off 7 bases at V and 1 base at J, with 10 bases between the two ends. Germline V gives CDR1 SNHLY, CDR2 FYNNEI.

The gene calls are TRBV19 and TRBJ1-1, with a possible D match to TRBD1 (6 bases). Trimming pared 5 bases from V and 3 bases from J, leaving 22 bases between. Germline CDR1 and CDR2: LNHDA and SQIVND (reference sequence). This CDR3 is built from 17 residues. The CDR3 DNA reads as TGTGCCAGTAGTCCCCATACCGCAACAGGGCAACACACTGAAGCTTTCTTT. It yields the protein CASSPHTATGQHTEAFF.

The rearrangement joins TRBV6-5 to TRBJ2-3; 8 nucleotides align to TRBD2. The CDR3 extends over 15 amino acids. Germline CDR1 and CDR2: MNHEY and SVGAGI. J lost 1 base, V lost 7 bases, and 7 bases had no gene match. The CDR3 DNA is TGTGCCAGCACTTCTGCGGGGGGACGCACAGATACGCAGTATTTT. It translates to CASTSAGGRTDTQYF.

The rearrangement uses TRBV5-1 and TRBJ2-3; the match to TRBD2 covers 9 bases. Germline CDR1 SGHRS, CDR2 YFSETQ. The CDR3 is 17 residues long. With 4 bases clipped from V and 4 bases from J, the junction kept 13 bases outside the gene matches. The CDR3 protein is CASSPGRAGGPADTQYF. CDR3 in DNA: TGCGCCAGCAGCCCGGGGCGAGCGGGGGGCCCGGCAGATACGCAGTATTTT.

The V gene is TRBV5-1, the J gene TRBJ2-3; tentatively, D is TRBD2 (5 bases). Germline V gene sequence: CDR1 SGHRS, CDR2 YFSETQ. The CDR3 has 19 amino acids. V lost 0 bases and J 2 bases, leaving 22 bases between the germline ends. The CDR3 spells CASSLDGPRRTTATDTQYF. CDR3 bases: TGCGCCAGCAGCTTGGATGGTCCTCGGAGGACGACCGCCACAGATACGCAGTATTTT.

CDR3 protein: CASSYSNRDGSPLHF. In DNA, the CDR3 is TGTGCCAGCAGTTACTCGAACAGGGATGGCTCACCCCTCCACTTT. The V call is TRBV6-5, the J call TRBJ1-6, with D possibly matching TRBD1 (6 bases). The CDR3 has 15 amino acids. Trimming took 0 bases from V and 10 from J, leaving 13 bases between them. In germline, CDR1 is MNHEY, CDR2 SVGAGI.

This clone was observed a single time. This sequence joins TRBV18 and TRBJ1-1; TRBD1 aligns across 7 bases. V gave up 3 bases and J gave up 2 bases; unmatched junction bases: 12. There are 17 residues in the CDR3. Germline loops: CDR1 KGHSH, CDR2 LQKENI. CDR3: CASSPAEGQTSNTEAFF. As DNA, the CDR3 is TGTGCCAGCTCACCTGCAGAGGGACAGACCTCTAACACTGAAGCTTTCTTT.

The V gene is TRBV3-1 (or the pseudogene TRBV3-2), the J gene TRBJ2-2; 9 nucleotides match TRBD1. CDR1 and CDR2 (germline): LGHDT, YNNKEL (reference sequence). There are 14 residues in the CDR3. V lost 5 bases to trimming and J lost 7 bases; unmatched junction nucleotides: 5. The CDR3 region is CASSNRGLVGELFF. Written as DNA, the CDR3 is TGTGCCAGCAGCAACAGGGGGCTAGTCGGGGAGCTGTTTTTT.

This clone is a singleton in its sample. V usage is TRBV24-1 and J usage is TRBJ2-1; tentatively, D is TRBD1 (6 bases). CDR3 length equals 16 residues. The V and J ends lost 4 bases and 0 bases respectively, with 12 bases between them. The germline V gene has CDR1 KGHDR and CDR2 SFDVKD. In nucleotides, the CDR3 is TGTGCCACCAGTGACTCGAGGGGGAGCTCCTACAATGAGCAGTTCTTC. Protein product: CATSDSRGSSYNEQFF.

The V gene is TRBV18, the J gene TRBJ2-7, with 9 bases that match TRBD1. Germline CDR1 reads KGHSH; CDR2 reads LQKENI. The CDR3 covers 14 residues. Unmatched junction bases numbered 5, after V lost 1 base and J lost 7 bases. CDR3 loop: CASSPRGQGWEQYF. CDR3 DNA: TGTGCCAGCTCACCACGGGGACAGGGTTGGGAGCAGTACTTC.